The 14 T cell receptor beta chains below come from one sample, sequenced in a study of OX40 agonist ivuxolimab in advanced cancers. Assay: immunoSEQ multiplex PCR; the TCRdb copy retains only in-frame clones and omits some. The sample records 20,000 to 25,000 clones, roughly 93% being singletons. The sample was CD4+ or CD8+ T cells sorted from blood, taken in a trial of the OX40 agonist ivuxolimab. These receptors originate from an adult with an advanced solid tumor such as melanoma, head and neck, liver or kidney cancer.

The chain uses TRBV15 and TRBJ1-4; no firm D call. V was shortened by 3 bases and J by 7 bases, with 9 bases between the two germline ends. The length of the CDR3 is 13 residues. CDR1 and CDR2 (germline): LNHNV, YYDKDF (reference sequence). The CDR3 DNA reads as TGTGCCACCAGCAGGGCTTACCCTGAAAAACTGTTTTTT. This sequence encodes CATSRAYPEKLFF.

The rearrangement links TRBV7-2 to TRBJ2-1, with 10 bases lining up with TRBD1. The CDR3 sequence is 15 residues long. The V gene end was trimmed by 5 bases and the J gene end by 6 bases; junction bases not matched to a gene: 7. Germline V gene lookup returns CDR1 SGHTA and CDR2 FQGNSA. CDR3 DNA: TGTGCCAGCAGCCGCGGACAGGGGGGAATCAATGAGCAGTTCTTC. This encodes CASSRGQGGINEQFF.

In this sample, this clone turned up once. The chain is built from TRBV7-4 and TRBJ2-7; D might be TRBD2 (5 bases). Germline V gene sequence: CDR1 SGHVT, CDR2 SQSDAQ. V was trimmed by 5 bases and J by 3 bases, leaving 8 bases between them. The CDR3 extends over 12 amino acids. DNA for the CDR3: TGTGCCAGCAGCGCCGGACTCTACGAGCAGTACTTC. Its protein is CASSAGLYEQYF.

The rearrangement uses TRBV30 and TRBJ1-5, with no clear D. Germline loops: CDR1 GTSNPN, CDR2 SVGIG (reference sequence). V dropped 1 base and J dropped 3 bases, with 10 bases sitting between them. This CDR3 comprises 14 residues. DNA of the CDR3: TGTGCCTGGAGTGCGATGGAATTCAATCAGCCCCAGCATTTT. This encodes CAWSAMEFNQPQHF.

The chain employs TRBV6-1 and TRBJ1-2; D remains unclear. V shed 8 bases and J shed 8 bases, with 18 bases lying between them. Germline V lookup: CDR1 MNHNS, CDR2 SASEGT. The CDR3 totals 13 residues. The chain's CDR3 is CASLLPHSVGYTF. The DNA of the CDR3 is TGTGCCAGCCTGCTTCCACATTCGGTAGGCTACACCTTC.

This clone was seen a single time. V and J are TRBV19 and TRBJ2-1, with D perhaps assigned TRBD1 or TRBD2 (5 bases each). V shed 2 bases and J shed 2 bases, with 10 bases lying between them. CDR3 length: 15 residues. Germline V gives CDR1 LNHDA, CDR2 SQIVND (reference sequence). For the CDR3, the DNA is TGTGCCAGTAGTATAACGGGGCAGGCCTACAATGAGCAGTTCTTC. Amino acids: CASSITGQAYNEQFF.

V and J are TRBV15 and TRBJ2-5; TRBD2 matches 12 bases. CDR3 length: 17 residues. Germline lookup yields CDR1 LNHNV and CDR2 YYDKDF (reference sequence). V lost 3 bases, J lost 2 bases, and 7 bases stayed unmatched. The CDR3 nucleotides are TGTGCCACCAGCAGTTCTTCCGGGACTAGCGGGCAAGAGACCCAGTACTTC. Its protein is CATSSSSGTSGQETQYF.

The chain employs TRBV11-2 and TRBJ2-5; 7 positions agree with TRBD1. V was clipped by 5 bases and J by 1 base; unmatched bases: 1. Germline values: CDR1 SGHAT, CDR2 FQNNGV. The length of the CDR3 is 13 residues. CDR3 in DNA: TGTGCCAGCAGCACAGGGGCCCAAGAGACCCAGTACTTC. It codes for CASSTGAQETQYF.

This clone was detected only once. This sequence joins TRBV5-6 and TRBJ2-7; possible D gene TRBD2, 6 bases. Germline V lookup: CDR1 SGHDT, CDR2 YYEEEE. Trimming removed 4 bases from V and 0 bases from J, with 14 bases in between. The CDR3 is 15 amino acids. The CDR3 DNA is TGTGCCAGCAGCCCGCGGGACCGTCCCTCCTACGAGCAGTACTTC. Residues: CASSPRDRPSYEQYF.

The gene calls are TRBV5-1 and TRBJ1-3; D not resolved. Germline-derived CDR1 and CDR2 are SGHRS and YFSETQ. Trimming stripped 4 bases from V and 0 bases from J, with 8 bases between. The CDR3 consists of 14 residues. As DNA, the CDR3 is TGCGCCAGCAGCCAGGAAAACTCTGGAAACACCATATATTTT. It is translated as CASSQENSGNTIYF.

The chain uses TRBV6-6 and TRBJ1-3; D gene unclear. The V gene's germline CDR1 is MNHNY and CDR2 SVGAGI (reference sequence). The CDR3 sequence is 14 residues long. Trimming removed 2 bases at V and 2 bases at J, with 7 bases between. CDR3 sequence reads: CASSYGPTGNTIYF. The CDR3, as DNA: TGTGCCAGCAGTTACGGTCCTACTGGAAACACCATATATTTT.

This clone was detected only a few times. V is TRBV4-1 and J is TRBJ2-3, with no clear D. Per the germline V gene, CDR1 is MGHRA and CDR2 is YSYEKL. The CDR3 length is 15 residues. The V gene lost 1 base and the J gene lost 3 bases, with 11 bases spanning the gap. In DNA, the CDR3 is TGCGCCAGCAGCCAAGTGGGGTCGTTAACAGATACGCAGTATTTT. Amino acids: CASSQVGSLTDTQYF.

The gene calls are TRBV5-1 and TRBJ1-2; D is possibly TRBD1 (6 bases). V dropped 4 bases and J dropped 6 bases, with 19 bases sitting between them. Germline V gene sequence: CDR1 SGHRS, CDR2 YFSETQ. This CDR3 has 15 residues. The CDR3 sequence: CASSPVQGLSDGYTF. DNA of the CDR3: TGCGCCAGCAGCCCGGTACAGGGCCTGTCTGATGGCTACACCTTC.

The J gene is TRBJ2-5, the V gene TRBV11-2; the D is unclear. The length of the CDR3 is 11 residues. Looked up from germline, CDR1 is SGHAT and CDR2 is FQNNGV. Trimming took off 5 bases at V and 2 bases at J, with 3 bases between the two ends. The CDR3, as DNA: TGTGCCAGCAGCGCTCAAGAGACCCAGTACTTC. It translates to CASSAQETQYF.